Listed below are T cell receptor beta chains from one sample, sequenced in a study of regulatory T cells in long-lasting Graves disease. Each CDR3 protein is one row after TCRdb ran MiXCR on the multiplex PCR reads. The table includes about 470,000 distinct CDR3 sequences, 15% to 20% detected once. These data also featured in a second study, about T cells in Graves' hyperthyroidism and ophthalmopathy.

Specimen: peripheral blood mononuclear cells (PBMCs), collected at new diagnosis, from a patient treated with antithyroid drugs. The receptor source for this set is a man aged 35-49 years with Graves disease. The CDR3 runs from the conserved cysteine through the conserved F or W. The order of the fields is V gene, J gene, clone size, CDR3 protein. Clone size is shown for a subset of rows, as once, few, many or a class of expanded clone.

TRBV12-3/TRBV12-4	TRBJ2-5	NA	CASSLGRTAVQETQYF
TRBV10-2	TRBJ2-7	many	CASSEVLSYEQYF
TRBV20-1	TRBJ2-7	many	CSARAVIRSAYEQYF
TRBV7-2	TRBJ2-2	many	CASSLRWSGELFF
TRBV7-8	TRBJ1-5	many	CASSSSGGDQPQHF
TRBV11-2	TRBJ2-2	few	CASSSPSGGRLGTGELFF
TRBV11-2	TRBJ2-7	many	CASARGLYEQYF
TRBV6-5	TRBJ1-4	NA	CASSYAVANEKLFF
TRBV5-1	TRBJ2-3	many	CATRPAPHGPDTQYF
TRBV2	TRBJ2-1	many	CASSEGGYNEQFF
TRBV20-1	TRBJ1-5	many	CSASHGQGGRQPQHF
TRBV10-3	TRBJ2-1	many	CAISDTGQGSHEQFF
TRBV28	TRBJ2-3	many	CASSLISGTGTDTQYF
TRBV10-3	TRBJ2-1	few	CAISAGTSGSWDEQFF
TRBV19	TRBJ2-1	few	CASSIARGPRDEQFF
TRBV7-8	TRBJ1-4	many	CASSLERLPPAKKLFF
TRBV28	TRBJ2-7	many	CASGLLAGEQYF
TRBV25-1	TRBJ2-4	NA	CASSELGQGGNIQYF
TRBV5-6	TRBJ1-2	NA	CASSLPSYGYTF
TRBV20-1	TRBJ2-7	many	CSARDPASPYYEQYF
TRBV7-3	TRBJ2-1	few	CASSPLPPDRDNEQFF
TRBV20-1	TRBJ2-7	many	CSAALTSYEQYF
TRBV11-2	TRBJ1-2	many	CASSFGLQGGYTF
TRBV3-1	TRBJ2-7	NA	CAVGQRYEQYF
TRBV5-1	TRBJ2-3	NA	CASSWAGSSTDTQYF
TRBV19	TRBJ2-1	NA	CASSGKWSYNEQFF
TRBV5-1	TRBJ1-1	many	CASSRKTGFTEAFF
TRBV7-2	TRBJ2-3	few	CASSSPRRSDTQYF
TRBV24-1	TRBJ2-1	NA	CATSDVGYQQGYEQFF